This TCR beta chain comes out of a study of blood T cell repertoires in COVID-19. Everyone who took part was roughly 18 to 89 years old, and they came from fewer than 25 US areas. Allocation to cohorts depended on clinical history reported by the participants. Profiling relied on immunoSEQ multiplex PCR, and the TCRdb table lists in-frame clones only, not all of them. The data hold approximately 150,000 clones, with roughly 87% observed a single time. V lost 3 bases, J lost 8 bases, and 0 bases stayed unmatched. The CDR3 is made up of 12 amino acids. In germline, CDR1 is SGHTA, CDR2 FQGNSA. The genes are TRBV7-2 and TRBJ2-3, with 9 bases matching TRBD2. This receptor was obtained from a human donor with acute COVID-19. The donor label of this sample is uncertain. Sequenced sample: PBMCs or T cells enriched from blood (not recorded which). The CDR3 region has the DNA TGTGCCAGCAGCTTTAGCGGGGGTACGCAGTATTTT. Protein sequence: CASSFSGGTQYF.